This T cell receptor beta chain originates from a study of cytomegalovirus exposure and HLA in healthy donors. Researchers ran the PCR with 60 Vbeta and 13 Jbeta primers. Clones were read by immunoSEQ multiplex PCR, and TCRdb kept only the in-frame ones, dropping some. The data hold 150,000 to 200,000 clones, with about 75% observed a single time. This clone was picked up a small number of times. Sequenced input: PBMCs. The sequence derives from a man younger than 30 in good health and CMV-seropositive.

DNA of the CDR3: TGTGCCAGCAGTTACCCGGGTAGAGCGGGAGACAATGAGCAGTTCTTC. Translated, it gives CASSYPGRAGDNEQFF. V usage is TRBV6-5 and J usage is TRBJ2-1; 8 bases map to TRBD2. The germline gives CDR1 MNHEY, CDR2 SVGAGI. There are 16 residues in the CDR3. With 2 bases clipped from V and 5 bases from J, the junction kept 8 bases outside the gene matches.